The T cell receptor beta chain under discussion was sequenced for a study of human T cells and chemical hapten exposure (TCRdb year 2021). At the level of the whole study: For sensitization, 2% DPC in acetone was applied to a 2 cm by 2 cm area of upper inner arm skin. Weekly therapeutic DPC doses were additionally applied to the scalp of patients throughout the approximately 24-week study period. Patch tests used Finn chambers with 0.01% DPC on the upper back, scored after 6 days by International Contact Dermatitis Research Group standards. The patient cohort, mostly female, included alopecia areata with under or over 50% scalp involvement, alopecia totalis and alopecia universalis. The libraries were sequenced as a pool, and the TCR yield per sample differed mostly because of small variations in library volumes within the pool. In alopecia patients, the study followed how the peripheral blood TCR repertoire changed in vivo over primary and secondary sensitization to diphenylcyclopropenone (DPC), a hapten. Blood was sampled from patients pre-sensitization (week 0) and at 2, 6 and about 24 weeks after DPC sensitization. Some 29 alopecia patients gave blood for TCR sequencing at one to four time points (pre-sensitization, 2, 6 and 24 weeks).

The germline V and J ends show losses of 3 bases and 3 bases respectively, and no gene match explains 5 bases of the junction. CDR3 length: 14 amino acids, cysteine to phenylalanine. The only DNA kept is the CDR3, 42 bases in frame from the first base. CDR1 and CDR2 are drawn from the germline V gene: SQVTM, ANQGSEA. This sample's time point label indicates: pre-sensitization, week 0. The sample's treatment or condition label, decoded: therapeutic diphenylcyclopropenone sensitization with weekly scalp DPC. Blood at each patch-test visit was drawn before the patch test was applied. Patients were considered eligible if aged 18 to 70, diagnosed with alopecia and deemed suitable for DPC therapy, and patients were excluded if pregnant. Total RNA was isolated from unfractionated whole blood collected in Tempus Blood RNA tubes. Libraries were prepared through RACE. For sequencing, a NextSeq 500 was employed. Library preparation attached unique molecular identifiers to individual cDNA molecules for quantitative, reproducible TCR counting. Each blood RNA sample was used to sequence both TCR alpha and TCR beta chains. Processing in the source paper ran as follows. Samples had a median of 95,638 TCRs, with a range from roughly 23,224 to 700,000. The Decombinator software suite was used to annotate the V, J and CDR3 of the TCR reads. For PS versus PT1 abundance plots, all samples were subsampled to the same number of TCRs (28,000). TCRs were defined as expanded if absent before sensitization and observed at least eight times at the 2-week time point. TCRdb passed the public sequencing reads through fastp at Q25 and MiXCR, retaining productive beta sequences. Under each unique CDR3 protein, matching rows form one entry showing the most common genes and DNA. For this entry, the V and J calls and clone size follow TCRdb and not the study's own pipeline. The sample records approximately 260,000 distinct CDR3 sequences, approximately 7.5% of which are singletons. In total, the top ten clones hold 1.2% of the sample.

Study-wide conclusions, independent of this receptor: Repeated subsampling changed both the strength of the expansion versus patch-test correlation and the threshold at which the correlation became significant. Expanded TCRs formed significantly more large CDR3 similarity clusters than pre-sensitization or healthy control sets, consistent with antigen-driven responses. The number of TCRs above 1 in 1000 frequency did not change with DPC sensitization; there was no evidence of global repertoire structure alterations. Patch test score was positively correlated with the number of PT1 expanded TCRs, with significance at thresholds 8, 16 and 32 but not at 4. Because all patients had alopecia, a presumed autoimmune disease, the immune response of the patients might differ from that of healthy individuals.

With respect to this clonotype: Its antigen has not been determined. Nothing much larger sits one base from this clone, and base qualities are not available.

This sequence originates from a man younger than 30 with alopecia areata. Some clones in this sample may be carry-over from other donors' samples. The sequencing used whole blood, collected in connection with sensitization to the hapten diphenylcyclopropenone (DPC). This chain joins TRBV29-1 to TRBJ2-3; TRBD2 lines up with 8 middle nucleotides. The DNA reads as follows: TGCAGCGTTGAGGCTAGCGGGTTTACAGATACGCAGTATTTT. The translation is CSVEASGFTDTQYF.